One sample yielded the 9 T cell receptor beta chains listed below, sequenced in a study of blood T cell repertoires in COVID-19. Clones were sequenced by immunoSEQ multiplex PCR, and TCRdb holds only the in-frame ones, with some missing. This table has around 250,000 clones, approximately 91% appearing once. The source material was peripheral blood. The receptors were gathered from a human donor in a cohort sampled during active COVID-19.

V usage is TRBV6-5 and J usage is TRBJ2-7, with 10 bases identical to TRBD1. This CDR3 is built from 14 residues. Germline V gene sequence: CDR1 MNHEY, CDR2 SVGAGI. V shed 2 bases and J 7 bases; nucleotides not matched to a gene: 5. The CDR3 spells CASSYGTGVKEQYF. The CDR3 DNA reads TGTGCCAGCAGTTACGGGACAGGGGTGAAGGAGCAGTACTTC.

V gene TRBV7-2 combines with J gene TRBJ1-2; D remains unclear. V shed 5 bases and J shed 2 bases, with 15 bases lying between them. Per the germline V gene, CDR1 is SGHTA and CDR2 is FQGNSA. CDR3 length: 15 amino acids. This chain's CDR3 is CASSPYLQTNYGYTF. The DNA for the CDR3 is TGTGCCAGCAGCCCATATTTACAGACCAACTATGGCTACACCTTC.

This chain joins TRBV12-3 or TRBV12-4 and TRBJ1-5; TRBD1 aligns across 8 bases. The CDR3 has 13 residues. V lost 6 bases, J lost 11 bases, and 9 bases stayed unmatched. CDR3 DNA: TGTGCCAGCAGATACAGGGGGGGTACGGCCCAGCATTTT. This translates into CASRYRGGTAQHF.

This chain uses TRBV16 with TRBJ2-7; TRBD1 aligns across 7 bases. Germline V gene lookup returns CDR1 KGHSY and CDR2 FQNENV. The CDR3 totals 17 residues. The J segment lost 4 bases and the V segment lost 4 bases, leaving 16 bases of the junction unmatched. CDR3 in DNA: TGTGCCAGCAGCCCAAGGGATATTCAGACAGGGCGATACGAGCAGTACTTC. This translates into CASSPRDIQTGRYEQYF.

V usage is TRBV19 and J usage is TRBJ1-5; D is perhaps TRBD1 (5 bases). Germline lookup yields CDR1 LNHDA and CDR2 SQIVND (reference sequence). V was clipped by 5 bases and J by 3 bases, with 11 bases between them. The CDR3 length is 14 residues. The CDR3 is CASSLGPHNQPQHF. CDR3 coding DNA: TGTGCCAGTAGTTTGGGGCCCCACAATCAGCCCCAGCATTTT.

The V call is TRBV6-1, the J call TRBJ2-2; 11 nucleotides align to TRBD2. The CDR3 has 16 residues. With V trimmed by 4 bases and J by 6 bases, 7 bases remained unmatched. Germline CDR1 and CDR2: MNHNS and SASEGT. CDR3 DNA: TGTGCCAGCAGTGCCCCCGGGACTAGCGGATCCGGGGAGCTGTTTTTT. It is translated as CASSAPGTSGSGELFF.

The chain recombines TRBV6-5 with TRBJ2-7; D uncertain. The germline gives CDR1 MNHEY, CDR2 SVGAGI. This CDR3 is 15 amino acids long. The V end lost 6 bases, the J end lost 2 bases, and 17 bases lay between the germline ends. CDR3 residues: CASRMTSQATYEQYF. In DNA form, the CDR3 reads TGTGCCAGCAGAATGACCTCTCAGGCCACCTACGAGCAGTACTTC.

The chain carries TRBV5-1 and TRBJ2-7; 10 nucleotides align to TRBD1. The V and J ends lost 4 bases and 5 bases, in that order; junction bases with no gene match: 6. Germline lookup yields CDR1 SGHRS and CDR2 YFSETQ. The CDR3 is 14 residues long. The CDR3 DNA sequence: TGCGCCAGCAGCCTATCGGGACAGGGGAACGAGCAGTACTTC. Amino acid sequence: CASSLSGQGNEQYF.

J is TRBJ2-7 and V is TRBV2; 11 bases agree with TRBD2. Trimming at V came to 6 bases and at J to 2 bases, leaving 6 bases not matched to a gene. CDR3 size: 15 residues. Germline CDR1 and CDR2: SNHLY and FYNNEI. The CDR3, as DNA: TGTGCCAGCAGAACAGGGACTAGCGGAACCTACGAGCAGTACTTC. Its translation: CASRTGTSGTYEQYF.